The clone carrying this T cell receptor beta chain was counted at least ten times. Its specificity is not known. The germline V gene has CDR1 SGHTA and CDR2 FQGNSA. This CDR3 is 14 amino acids long. Trimming took off 2 bases at V and 8 bases at J, with 13 bases between the two ends. The data belong to a study of CD8+ T cells in alopecia areata. General study results and limits: Tofacitinib produced a significant decrease in scalp clonality and in expanded CD8+ clones among the top 100. It was observed that many expanded lesional clones persisted in scalp and blood during tofacitinib.

Treatment meaning: oral pan-JAK inhibitor, 5-10 mg twice daily. cDNA reverse transcribed from extracted RNA served as the sequencing template. Some clones are missing from TCRdb's copy, which holds only in-frame ones; the method was immunoSEQ multiplex PCR. Of 200,000 to 250,000 clones in the sample, around two fifths were seen once. This chain uses TRBV7-2 with TRBJ2-1; D perhaps matches TRBD2 (6 bases). This specimen was CD4+ T cells sorted from blood, taken between weeks 30 and 35, from a patient treated with tofacitinib. This receptor was taken from a human donor with alopecia areata. The CDR3 DNA reads TGTGCCAGCAGCTTATTGGCGGGGTTGGATGAGCAGTTCTTC. Its protein product is CASSLLAGLDEQFF.